A selection of T cell receptor beta chains follows, all from one sample in a study of blood T cells in healthy people across ages. TCRdb recomputed calls from the 5' RACE reads with MiXCR, one row per CDR3 protein. The repertoire holds some 1,000,000 distinct CDR3 sequences, with under 30% as singletons. These sequences were also reported in another study, on T cells of mothers and their children.

The material sequenced was blood. Receptors originate from a girl aged 2-9 years in good health. CDR3s include the opening cysteine and the closing phenylalanine or tryptophan. Fields, in order: V gene, J gene, D gene, clone size, CDR3 protein, CDR3 DNA. D genes are given only for firm matches. Size values are once, few and many counts, or a class for expanded clones, and some rows have none.

v_gene: TRBV7-2; j_gene: TRBJ1-6; d_gene: -; abundance: few; CDR3aa: CASSLGYEATLHF; CDR3nt: TGTGCCAGCAGCTTAGGTTACGAGGCGACCCTCCACTTT
v_gene: TRBV5-6; j_gene: TRBJ2-1; d_gene: TRBD2; abundance: -; CDR3aa: CASLTSGGSYNEQFF; CDR3nt: TGTGCCAGCCTTACTAGCGGGGGATCCTACAATGAGCAGTTCTTC
v_gene: TRBV11-1; j_gene: TRBJ2-7; d_gene: -; abundance: -; CDR3aa: CASSREAGGSLYEQYF; CDR3nt: TGTGCCAGCAGCCGTGAGGCCGGCGGCAGCCTCTACGAGCAGTACTTC
v_gene: TRBV6-2/TRBV6-3; j_gene: TRBJ2-3; d_gene: -; abundance: -; CDR3aa: CASSSAWGVVSTDTQYF; CDR3nt: TGTGCCAGCAGTTCCGCCTGGGGGGTAGTAAGCACAGATACGCAGTATTTT
v_gene: TRBV20-1; j_gene: TRBJ2-3; d_gene: -; abundance: -; CDR3aa: CSAREEGELTQYF; CDR3nt: TGCAGTGCTAGAGAGGAGGGAGAGCTTACGCAGTATTTT
v_gene: TRBV7-9; j_gene: TRBJ2-1; d_gene: -; abundance: -; CDR3aa: CASSLSWGDRVLNEQFF; CDR3nt: TGTGCCAGCAGCCTCTCCTGGGGGGATAGAGTCTTGAATGAGCAGTTCTTC
v_gene: TRBV5-1; j_gene: TRBJ2-3; d_gene: -; abundance: few; CDR3aa: CASSRGGNADTQYF; CDR3nt: TGCGCCAGCAGCCGAGGAGGGAATGCAGATACGCAGTATTTT
v_gene: TRBV4-3; j_gene: TRBJ2-5; d_gene: -; abundance: -; CDR3aa: CASSQEDWGVAEGGVF; CDR3nt: TGCGCCAGCAGCCAAGAAGATTGGGGGGTAGCGGAGGGGGGGGTCTTC
v_gene: TRBV20-1; j_gene: TRBJ1-4; d_gene: -; abundance: -; CDR3aa: CSARRGQADGLFF; CDR3nt: TGCAGTGCCAGAAGAGGGCAGGCGGATGGGCTGTTTTTT
v_gene: TRBV3-1; j_gene: TRBJ1-6; d_gene: TRBD1; abundance: -; CDR3aa: CASSQVTAGQGDSPLHF; CDR3nt: TGTGCCAGCAGCCAAGTTACCGCGGGGCAGGGGGACTCACCCCTCCACTTT
v_gene: TRBV29-1; j_gene: TRBJ1-1; d_gene: -; abundance: few; CDR3aa: CSAIQNTEAFF; CDR3nt: TGCAGCGCTATACAGAACACTGAAGCTTTCTTT
v_gene: TRBV20-1; j_gene: TRBJ2-7; d_gene: -; abundance: -; CDR3aa: CSVKNPSYEQYF; CDR3nt: TGCAGTGTCAAGAACCCCTCCTACGAGCAGTACTTC
v_gene: TRBV7-9; j_gene: TRBJ2-5; d_gene: -; abundance: few; CDR3aa: CASRNFSGKGEETQYF; CDR3nt: TGTGCCAGCAGAAATTTCTCAGGGAAGGGGGAAGAGACCCAGTACTTC
v_gene: TRBV10-3; j_gene: TRBJ2-5; d_gene: -; abundance: -; CDR3aa: CAISESQQGGETQYF; CDR3nt: TGTGCCATCAGTGAGTCTCAGCAGGGGGGGGAGACCCAGTACTTC
v_gene: TRBV4-3; j_gene: TRBJ2-1; d_gene: TRBD1; abundance: -; CDR3aa: CASSQDLGTGDVEQFF; CDR3nt: TGCGCCAGCAGCCAAGATTTGGGGACAGGGGATGTTGAGCAGTTCTTC
v_gene: TRBV7-2; j_gene: TRBJ1-1; d_gene: -; abundance: -; CDR3aa: CASSLGMVEAFF; CDR3nt: TGTGCCAGCAGCTTAGGGATGGTTGAAGCTTTCTTT
v_gene: TRBV29-1; j_gene: TRBJ1-2; d_gene: -; abundance: -; CDR3aa: CSVESSYGYTF; CDR3nt: TGCAGCGTTGAATCCAGCTATGGCTACACCTTC
v_gene: TRBV10-2; j_gene: TRBJ2-3; d_gene: -; abundance: -; CDR3aa: CASSESTRATQYF; CDR3nt: TGCGCCAGCAGTGAGTCAACGAGGGCTACGCAGTATTTT
v_gene: TRBV11-3; j_gene: TRBJ2-5; d_gene: -; abundance: few; CDR3aa: CASSLPYGEQYF; CDR3nt: TGTGCCAGCAGCCTCCCCTACGGGGAGCAGTACTTC
v_gene: TRBV27; j_gene: TRBJ1-2; d_gene: -; abundance: -; CDR3aa: CASSLAVNYGYTF; CDR3nt: TGTGCCAGCAGTTTAGCGGTAAACTATGGCTACACCTTC
v_gene: TRBV20-1; j_gene: TRBJ2-5; d_gene: TRBD2; abundance: -; CDR3aa: CSARRLAGSWQETQYF; CDR3nt: TGCAGTGCTAGGAGGCTAGCGGGGAGCTGGCAAGAGACCCAGTACTTC
v_gene: TRBV24-1; j_gene: TRBJ2-5; d_gene: TRBD2; abundance: -; CDR3aa: CATSDFTGTSGRYLRETQYF; CDR3nt: TGTGCCACCAGTGATTTCACCGGGACTAGCGGGAGGTACCTCCGGGAGACCCAGTACTTC
v_gene: TRBV27; j_gene: TRBJ2-1; d_gene: -; abundance: -; CDR3aa: CASSFRFPISSYNEQFF; CDR3nt: TGTGCCAGCAGTTTTAGATTTCCCATCAGCTCCTACAATGAGCAGTTCTTC
v_gene: TRBV29-1; j_gene: TRBJ2-1; d_gene: -; abundance: once; CDR3aa: CSVSGGLPYNEQFF; CDR3nt: TGCAGCGTTTCCGGGGGGCTTCCCTACAATGAGCAGTTCTTC
v_gene: TRBV7-2; j_gene: TRBJ1-6; d_gene: -; abundance: -; CDR3aa: CATGAPRDGSPLHF; CDR3nt: TGTGCCACGGGGGCACCTAGGGACGGTTCACCCCTCCACTTT
v_gene: TRBV7-9; j_gene: TRBJ2-1; d_gene: -; abundance: -; CDR3aa: CASSLGGGGVLNEQFF; CDR3nt: TGTGCCAGCAGCTTAGGTGGGGGGGGCGTACTAAATGAGCAGTTCTTC
v_gene: TRBV4-1; j_gene: TRBJ2-5; d_gene: TRBD2; abundance: -; CDR3aa: CASGPAGDWETQYF; CDR3nt: TGCGCCAGCGGCCCAGCGGGAGACTGGGAGACCCAGTACTTC
v_gene: TRBV2; j_gene: TRBJ2-7; d_gene: -; abundance: few; CDR3aa: CASLGEGGYEQYF; CDR3nt: TGTGCTTCCTTGGGGGAAGGGGGATACGAGCAGTACTTC
v_gene: TRBV15; j_gene: TRBJ1-5; d_gene: -; abundance: few; CDR3aa: CATSSSGVNQPQHF; CDR3nt: TGTGCCACCAGCAGCTCAGGGGTCAATCAGCCCCAGCATTTT
v_gene: TRBV4-3; j_gene: TRBJ2-7; d_gene: -; abundance: few; CDR3aa: CASSQDYGAEGNEQYF; CDR3nt: TGCGCCAGCAGCCAAGATTATGGGGCCGAAGGTAACGAGCAGTACTTC
v_gene: TRBV27; j_gene: TRBJ1-6; d_gene: -; abundance: few; CDR3aa: CASSHGREYNSPLHF; CDR3nt: TGTGCCAGCAGCCACGGAAGGGAATATAATTCACCCCTCCACTTT
v_gene: TRBV4-2; j_gene: TRBJ2-2; d_gene: -; abundance: few; CDR3aa: CASRPPGTINTGELFF; CDR3nt: TGTGCCAGCAGACCACCCGGGACGATTAACACCGGGGAGCTGTTTTTT
v_gene: TRBV4-1; j_gene: TRBJ1-2; d_gene: -; abundance: few; CDR3aa: CASSQEPPNYGYTF; CDR3nt: TGCGCCAGCAGCCAAGAACCGCCTAACTATGGCTACACCTTC
v_gene: TRBV4-1; j_gene: TRBJ2-1; d_gene: TRBD2; abundance: -; CDR3aa: CASSQGFSGLAGYEQFF; CDR3nt: TGCGCCAGCAGCCAAGGATTTTCGGGACTAGCGGGATATGAGCAGTTCTTC
v_gene: TRBV28; j_gene: TRBJ2-5; d_gene: TRBD1; abundance: -; CDR3aa: CASCLDARGQEQYF; CDR3nt: TGTGCCAGCTGCTTAGATGCCAGGGGGCAAGAGCAGTACTTC
v_gene: TRBV7-9; j_gene: TRBJ1-2; d_gene: TRBD1; abundance: -; CDR3aa: CASSRQGSGVGGYTF; CDR3nt: TGTGCCAGCAGCCGACAGGGGTCCGGGGTTGGTGGCTACACCTTC
v_gene: TRBV6-5; j_gene: TRBJ1-2; d_gene: -; abundance: -; CDR3aa: CASRKPSVKDYTF; CDR3nt: TGTGCCAGCCGGAAGCCGTCCGTGAAGGACTACACCTTC
v_gene: TRBV24-1; j_gene: TRBJ2-5; d_gene: -; abundance: few; CDR3aa: CATSDTSGRSGQVETQYF; CDR3nt: TGTGCCACCAGTGATACTTCTGGCAGATCAGGTCAGGTAGAGACCCAGTACTTC
v_gene: TRBV9; j_gene: TRBJ2-7; d_gene: TRBD2; abundance: -; CDR3aa: CASSTSGGNDEQYF; CDR3nt: TGTGCCAGCAGCACGAGCGGGGGCAACGACGAGCAGTACTTC
v_gene: TRBV20-1; j_gene: TRBJ2-5; d_gene: TRBD1; abundance: -; CDR3aa: CSAAGQEETQYF; CDR3nt: TGCAGTGCCGCGGGACAGGAAGAGACCCAGTACTTC
v_gene: TRBV6-5; j_gene: TRBJ2-7; d_gene: -; abundance: few; CDR3aa: CASSRHSGYEQYF; CDR3nt: TGTGCCAGCAGTCGACACAGCGGCTACGAGCAGTACTTC
v_gene: TRBV6-1; j_gene: TRBJ2-1; d_gene: -; abundance: few; CDR3aa: CASRGGVIEQFF; CDR3nt: TGTGCCAGCAGGGGCGGGGTGATTGAGCAGTTCTTC
v_gene: TRBV2; j_gene: TRBJ2-1; d_gene: -; abundance: -; CDR3aa: CASSDRGYNNEQFF; CDR3nt: TGTGCCAGCAGTGATAGGGGATACAACAATGAGCAGTTCTTC
v_gene: TRBV18; j_gene: TRBJ1-2; d_gene: -; abundance: -; CDR3aa: CASSPRRDNYGYTF; CDR3nt: TGTGCCAGCTCACCTCGGAGGGATAACTATGGCTACACCTTC
v_gene: TRBV24-1; j_gene: TRBJ2-7; d_gene: TRBD1; abundance: -; CDR3aa: CATSDLRGQGVHEQYF; CDR3nt: TGTGCCACCAGTGATCTGCGGGGACAGGGAGTCCACGAGCAGTACTTC
v_gene: TRBV20-1; j_gene: TRBJ1-2; d_gene: -; abundance: -; CDR3aa: CSARVAGITHYGYTF; CDR3nt: TGCAGTGCTAGAGTCGCAGGGATCACCCACTATGGCTACACCTTC
v_gene: TRBV6-5; j_gene: TRBJ2-3; d_gene: -; abundance: -; CDR3aa: CASSRTRDTQYF; CDR3nt: TGTGCCAGCAGCCGGACCCGGGATACGCAGTATTTT
v_gene: TRBV20-1; j_gene: TRBJ2-3; d_gene: TRBD1; abundance: few; CDR3aa: CSASYRGDTQYF; CDR3nt: TGCAGTGCTAGTTACAGGGGAGATACGCAGTATTTT
v_gene: TRBV7-9; j_gene: TRBJ2-5; d_gene: -; abundance: -; CDR3aa: CASSLAGMQRETQYF; CDR3nt: TGTGCCAGCAGCTTAGCGGGGATGCAGAGGGAGACCCAGTACTTC
v_gene: TRBV10-3; j_gene: TRBJ2-3; d_gene: TRBD2; abundance: -; CDR3aa: CAISEPGGPSDTQYF; CDR3nt: TGTGCCATCAGTGAGCCGGGGGGGCCGTCAGATACGCAGTATTTT
v_gene: TRBV28; j_gene: TRBJ2-1; d_gene: -; abundance: few; CDR3aa: CASSLFSAAYNEQFF; CDR3nt: TGTGCCAGCAGTTTATTCAGCGCGGCCTACAATGAGCAGTTCTTC
v_gene: TRBV9; j_gene: TRBJ1-5; d_gene: -; abundance: -; CDR3aa: CASSVGMTDNQPQHF; CDR3nt: TGTGCCAGCAGCGTAGGAATGACTGACAATCAGCCCCAGCATTTT
v_gene: TRBV29-1; j_gene: TRBJ2-7; d_gene: TRBD1; abundance: -; CDR3aa: CSVDISDRGYEQYF; CDR3nt: TGCAGCGTTGATATAAGCGACAGGGGCTACGAGCAGTACTTC
v_gene: TRBV10-2; j_gene: TRBJ2-3; d_gene: -; abundance: few; CDR3aa: CASRTGGVAEFTDTQYF; CDR3nt: TGCGCCAGCAGGACTGGTGGGGTAGCGGAGTTCACAGATACGCAGTATTTT
v_gene: TRBV3-1; j_gene: TRBJ2-7; d_gene: -; abundance: -; CDR3aa: CASRGGPTYEQYF; CDR3nt: TGTGCCAGCAGGGGGGGGCCAACCTACGAGCAGTACTTC
v_gene: TRBV7-8; j_gene: TRBJ1-5; d_gene: -; abundance: -; CDR3aa: CASSLDTLWVQPQHF; CDR3nt: TGTGCCAGCAGCTTGGACACGCTATGGGTTCAGCCCCAGCATTTT
v_gene: TRBV7-9; j_gene: TRBJ2-5; d_gene: TRBD2; abundance: -; CDR3aa: CAILSGGFQETQYF; CDR3nt: TGTGCCATCCTTAGCGGGGGGTTCCAAGAGACCCAGTACTTC
v_gene: TRBV20-1; j_gene: TRBJ2-1; d_gene: TRBD2; abundance: -; CDR3aa: CSALATSGRGYNEQFF; CDR3nt: TGCAGTGCTCTCGCGACTAGCGGGAGAGGTTACAATGAGCAGTTCTTC
v_gene: TRBV2; j_gene: TRBJ2-4; d_gene: TRBD2; abundance: -; CDR3aa: CASSDFLAGVSF; CDR3nt: TGTGCCAGCAGCGACTTTCTAGCGGGAGTTTCCTTC
v_gene: TRBV5-1; j_gene: TRBJ2-4; d_gene: -; abundance: few; CDR3aa: CASSPDSSPGIQYF; CDR3nt: TGCGCCAGCAGCCCGGACTCGTCTCCGGGCATTCAGTACTTC